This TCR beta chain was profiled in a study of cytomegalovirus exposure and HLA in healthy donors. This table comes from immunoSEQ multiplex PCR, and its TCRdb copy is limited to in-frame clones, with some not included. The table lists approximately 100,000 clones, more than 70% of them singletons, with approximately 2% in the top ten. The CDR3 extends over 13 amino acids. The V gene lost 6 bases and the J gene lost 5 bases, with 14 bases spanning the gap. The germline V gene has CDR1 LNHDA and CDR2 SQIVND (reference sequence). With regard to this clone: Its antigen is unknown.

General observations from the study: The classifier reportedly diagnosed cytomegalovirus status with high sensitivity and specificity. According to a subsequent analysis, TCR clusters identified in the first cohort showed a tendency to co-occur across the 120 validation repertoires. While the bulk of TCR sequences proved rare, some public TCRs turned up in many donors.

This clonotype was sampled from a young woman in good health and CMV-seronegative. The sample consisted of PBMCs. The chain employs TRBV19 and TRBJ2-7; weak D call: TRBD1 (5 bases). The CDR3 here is CASSDQGGHEQYF. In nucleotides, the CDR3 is TGTGCCAGTAGCGATCAGGGTGGCCACGAGCAGTACTTC. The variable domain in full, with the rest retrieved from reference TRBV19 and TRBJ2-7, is DGGITQSPKYLFRKEGQNVTLSCEQNLNHDAMYWYRQDPGQGLRLIYYSQIVNDFQKGDIAEGYSVSREKKESFPLTVTSAQKNPTAFYLCASSDQGGHEQYFGPGTRLTVT.